This T cell receptor beta chain stems from a study of cytomegalovirus exposure and HLA in healthy donors. Notes on the study in general: Among the CMV-associated chains, a few were confirmed in vitro as specific for CMV antigens. Rare TCR sequences dominated, though some public TCRs recurred in many donors. Cytomegalovirus status was reportedly diagnosed by the classifier with high specificity and sensitivity.

Here immunoSEQ multiplex PCR was the method, and the copy in TCRdb shows in-frame clones only, minus some. The sample records tens of thousands of clones, 85% to 90% being singletons. Germline V gene sequence: CDR1 SGHRS, CDR2 YFSETQ. This CDR3 is built from 13 residues. V shed 4 bases and J 9 bases; nucleotides not matched to a gene: 4. With regard to this clone: Its antigen is unknown.

The TCR originated in a woman in her late teens or twenties in good health and CMV-seropositive. The sequenced sample was PBMCs. This chain links TRBV5-1 with TRBJ1-6, with 7 bases identical to TRBD1. The CDR3 region is CASSDRESSPLHF. DNA of the CDR3: TGCGCCAGCAGCGACAGGGAAAGTTCACCCCTCCACTTT.